The 14 T cell receptor beta chains in this list originate from one sample, sequenced in a study of T cells after posttransplantation cyclophosphamide. TCRdb's table, derived via immunoSEQ multiplex PCR, lists solely in-frame clones and lacks some. The table has 47,000 or so clones, around 94% seen once; the top ten hold around 3%. The sample taken for sequencing was PBMCs. The receptors derive from a woman aged 45-59 years in good health and a related stem cell transplant donor.

The V and J genes are TRBV19 and TRBJ1-5; D is perhaps TRBD1 (6 bases). The CDR3 has 15 residues. Trimming stripped 3 bases from V and 0 bases from J, with 9 bases between. Germline V gene data show CDR1 as LNHDA and CDR2 as SQIVND (reference sequence). CDR3 nucleotides: TGTGCCAGTAGTATCGACAGGTATAGCAATCAGCCCCAGCATTTT. Translation gives CASSIDRYSNQPQHF.

A single count supports this clone. The chain carries TRBV19 and TRBJ1-5; the D gene is possibly TRBD1 (6 bases). The CDR3 consists of 15 residues. Trimming removed 6 bases at V and 0 bases at J, with 12 bases between. Per germline, CDR1 LNHDA and CDR2 SQIVND (reference sequence). CDR3 amino acids: CASRPKGVSNQPQHF. The CDR3 region has the DNA TGTGCCAGTAGGCCCAAGGGGGTTAGCAATCAGCCCCAGCATTTT.

This chain joins TRBV4-1 and TRBJ2-7; 7 bases fit TRBD2. This CDR3 has 15 residues. J gave up 5 bases and V 1 base, and 8 bases lay outside the gene matches. The V gene's germline CDR1 is MGHRA and CDR2 YSYEKL. DNA for the CDR3: TGCGCCAGCAGCCAAGTCTTCCGGGCGGGGGACGAGCAGTACTTC. Translated: CASSQVFRAGDEQYF.

This chain links TRBV18 with TRBJ1-2, with TRBD1 matching over 8 bases. The CDR3 is 18 amino acids. Losses at the gene ends were 3 bases for V and 6 bases for J; bases not matched to a gene: 18. Per the germline V gene, CDR1 is KGHSH and CDR2 is LQKENI. The CDR3 nucleotides read TGTGCCAGCTCACCGATGCCTACCACGGGACAGGATACGGATGGCTACACCTTC. Protein product: CASSPMPTTGQDTDGYTF.

This clone was seen only once. The chain has TRBV11-3 and TRBJ2-7; weak D call: TRBD1 (5 bases). The CDR3 contains 15 residues. Germline V lookup: CDR1 SGHNT, CDR2 YENEEA. The V end was cut by 0 bases, the J end by 5 bases, with 14 bases between. CDR3 residues: CASSLDARVSHEQYF. The CDR3 nucleotides are TGTGCCAGCAGCTTAGATGCCAGGGTCAGCCACGAGCAGTACTTC.

The genes are TRBV4-2 and TRBJ2-3; TRBD1 agrees at 10 bases. The CDR3 loop spans 15 amino acids. The junction had 1 base not matched to a gene; V was cut back by 3 bases and J by 1 base. Germline CDR1 is LGHNA and CDR2 is YNFKEQ. The CDR3 protein is CASSQGTGGTDTQYF. For the CDR3, the DNA is TGTGCCAGCAGCCAGGGGACAGGGGGCACAGATACGCAGTATTTT.

The chain couples TRBV11-2 to TRBJ1-4, with 8 bases identical to TRBD1. This CDR3 comprises 18 residues. After removal of 6 bases from V and 4 bases from J, the junction contained 16 bases not matched to a gene. Germline V lookup: CDR1 SGHAT, CDR2 FQNNGV. The CDR3 here is CASRRGTGGGGINEKLFF. As DNA, the CDR3 is TGTGCCAGCAGACGTGGGACAGGAGGGGGGGGCATTAATGAAAAACTGTTTTTT.

This clone showed up just once. The rearrangement joins TRBV4-1 to TRBJ2-1, with 8 bases matching TRBD2. Looked up from germline, CDR1 is MGHRA and CDR2 is YSYEKL. The CDR3 is made up of 16 amino acids. J lost 0 bases, V lost 2 bases, and 3 bases had no gene match. As DNA, the CDR3 is TGCGCCAGCAGCCAACGGGAGGGTTTCTCCTACAATGAGCAGTTCTTC. This encodes CASSQREGFSYNEQFF.

The chain employs TRBV28 and TRBJ2-5; 7 bases fit TRBD2. Germline trimming cut 2 bases from V and 5 bases from J; bases unmatched to any gene: 5. Germline V lookup: CDR1 MDHEN, CDR2 SYDVKM. This CDR3 spans 14 amino acids. Written as DNA, the CDR3 is TGTGCCAGCAGTTTACTTTGGGGAGGGGAGACCCAGTACTTC. It is translated as CASSLLWGGETQYF. Full variable domain (missing parts from reference TRBV28 and TRBJ2-5): DVKVTQSSRYLVKRTGEKVFLECVQDMDHENMFWYRQDPGLGLRLIYFSYDVKMKEKGDIPEGYSVSREKKERFSLILESASTNQTSMYLCASSLLWGGETQYFGPGTRLLVL.

The gene calls are TRBV5-1 and TRBJ1-5, with TRBD1 identical over 7 bases. CDR1 SGHRS and CDR2 YFSETQ come from the germline V gene. The CDR3 covers 14 residues. The V segment lost 0 bases and the J segment 6 bases; nucleotides outside the gene matches: 3. The CDR3 DNA follows: TGCGCCAGCAGCTTGGGGACAGGTAGTCAGCCCCAGCATTTT. It encodes CASSLGTGSQPQHF. Full variable domain (missing parts from reference TRBV5-1 and TRBJ1-5): KAGVTQTPRYLIKTRGQQVTLSCSPISGHRSVSWYQQTPGQGLQFLFEYFSETQRNKGNFPGRFSGRQFSNSRSEMNVSTLELGDSALYLCASSLGTGSQPQHFGDGTRLSIL.

The rearrangement uses TRBV9 and TRBJ1-4; TRBD1 matches 7 bases. V lost 3 bases to trimming and J lost 5 bases; unmatched junction nucleotides: 4. The CDR3 runs to 14 residues. Germline V gives CDR1 SGDLS, CDR2 YYNGEE. CDR3 DNA sequence: TGTGCCAGCAGCGACCGGGACAGAAATGAAAAACTGTTTTTT. It encodes CASSDRDRNEKLFF. The whole variable domain, filled in from reference TRBV9 and TRBJ1-4, reads DSGVTQTPKHLITATGQRVTLRCSPRSGDLSVYWYQQSLDQGLQFLIQYYNGEERAKGNILERFSAQQFPDLHSELNLSSLELGDSALYFCASSDRDRNEKLFFGSGTQLSVL.

The gene calls are TRBV6-1 and TRBJ1-1; D is possibly TRBD1 (5 bases). V was cut by 4 bases and J by 0 bases, with 15 bases left in between. Germline V gives CDR1 MNHNS, CDR2 SASEGT. The CDR3 has 16 residues. CDR3 sequence (DNA): TGTGCCAGCAGTGGAAAGTCGACAGAAGTGAACACTGAAGCTTTCTTT. Its translation is CASSGKSTEVNTEAFF.

The chain employs TRBV4-1 and TRBJ1-1; 7 nucleotides align to TRBD1. Germline V gene lookup returns CDR1 MGHRA and CDR2 YSYEKL. V was pared by 7 bases and J by 4 bases, with 6 bases of the junction left unmatched. This CDR3 region has 13 residues. The CDR3 sequence is CASTTGIPTEAFF. The CDR3 nucleotides read TGCGCCAGCACGACAGGGATACCCACTGAAGCTTTCTTT.

This rearrangement joins TRBV13 to TRBJ1-1; D might be TRBD1 (6 bases). Trimming cost V 6 bases and J 3 bases, with 14 bases left between them. This CDR3 region has 14 residues. The germline CDR1 and CDR2 sequences are PRHDT and FYEKMQ (reference sequence). The CDR3 DNA reads as TGTGCCAGCAGACCTCAGGGGAGCCACACTGAAGCTTTCTTT. This codes for CASRPQGSHTEAFF.